These 12 T cell receptor beta chains were all obtained from the same sample, sequenced in a study of cytomegalovirus exposure and HLA in healthy donors. 60 Vbeta and 13 Jbeta primers were used in PCR. Produced via immunoSEQ multiplex PCR; TCRdb's table is partial and in-frame only. This sample's clone table lists approximately 110,000 clones. The sample taken for sequencing was PBMCs. All receptors come from a man aged 18 to 29 in good health and CMV-seronegative.

The chain uses TRBV20-1 and TRBJ1-1, with 8 positions matching TRBD1. J was trimmed by 6 bases and V by 6 bases; bases with no gene match: 3. The CDR3 is made up of 11 amino acids. Looked up from germline, CDR1 is DFQATT and CDR2 is SNEGSKA (reference sequence). In DNA, the CDR3 is TGCAGTGCCCGGACAGGGTCTGAAGCTTTCTTT. Its protein is CSARTGSEAFF.

The chain is built from TRBV6-1 and TRBJ2-1, with D maybe TRBD1 (6 bases). V was cut by 3 bases and J by 9 bases, with 24 bases left in between. The CDR3 consists of 17 residues. The germline V gene has CDR1 MNHNS and CDR2 SASEGT. CDR3 sequence reads: CASSDPQGTGKAGEQFF. The CDR3 bases are TGTGCCAGCAGTGACCCACAGGGAACCGGAAAGGCAGGTGAGCAGTTCTTC.

The chain is built from TRBV5-8 and TRBJ1-2; 9 bases are shared with TRBD1. V was clipped by 6 bases and J by 4 bases; unmatched bases: 10. The CDR3 contains 15 residues. CDR1 and CDR2 from the germline V gene are SGHTS and YDEGEE. The CDR3 spells CASILGWDRVYGYTF. The CDR3 nucleotides read TGTGCCAGCATCCTTGGATGGGACAGGGTCTATGGCTACACCTTC.

This chain uses TRBV6-6 with TRBJ2-3; a possible D gene is TRBD2 (6 bases). CDR1 is MNHNY, CDR2 SVGAGI, per germline (reference sequence). The CDR3 has 11 residues. Between the trimmed V and J ends, which lost 11 bases and 7 bases, there was a span of 13 bases. CDR3 in DNA: TGTGCCGTTAGCGGAAAAAATACGCAGTATTTT. This gives the protein CAVSGKNTQYF.

This sequence joins TRBV6-5 and TRBJ2-1, with 11 bases identical to TRBD2. After removal of 5 bases from V and 6 bases from J, the junction contained 6 bases not matched to a gene. Per the germline V gene, CDR1 is MNHEY and CDR2 is SVGAGI. This CDR3 has 15 residues. The CDR3 DNA sequence: TGTGCCAGCAGTCGATCCGGGACTAGCGGCAATGAGCAGTTCTTC. Translated: CASSRSGTSGNEQFF.

As regards this clone: Sequence at one end of the junction differs from germline and may be a read error. The rearrangement joins TRBV6-1 to TRBJ2-5; 7 bases map to TRBD1. The CDR3 consists of 15 residues. Germline CDR1 MNHNS, CDR2 SASEGT. CDR3 sequence: CASSTRQGRQETRYF. The CDR3 nucleotides read TGTGCCAGCAGCACCCGACAGGGCCGACAAGAGACCCGGTACTTC.

J is TRBJ2-3 and V is TRBV28; no clear D gene. The V end lost 5 bases, the J end lost 2 bases, and 14 bases lay between the germline ends. This CDR3 comprises 15 residues. Germline values: CDR1 MDHEN, CDR2 SYDVKM. The chain's CDR3 is CASSPSQIFTDTQYF. The CDR3 DNA reads TGTGCCAGCAGTCCCTCACAAATCTTCACAGATACGCAGTATTTT.

This sequence joins TRBV6-4 and TRBJ2-1; 7 nucleotides agree with TRBD1. There are 15 residues in the CDR3. J was trimmed by 5 bases and V by 5 bases; bases with no gene match: 9. The germline gives CDR1 MRHNA, CDR2 SNTAGT. CDR3 sequence (DNA): TGTGCCAGCAGTAGACAGGGTGGGGACGACAATGAGCAGTTCTTC. Its protein is CASSRQGGDDNEQFF.

V and J are TRBV20-1 and TRBJ2-3, with D hard to call. The CDR3 is 11 residues long. V was pared by 7 bases and J by 6 bases, with 11 bases between. Germline CDR1 is DFQATT and CDR2 is SNEGSKA (reference sequence). CDR3 amino acids: CSELFSDTQYF. CDR3 nucleotides: TGCAGTGAACTTTTTTCGGATACGCAGTATTTT.

The chain is built from TRBV27 and TRBJ2-3; 7 nucleotides agree with TRBD1. Trimming cost V 7 bases and J 6 bases; bases outside gene matches: 13. Germline V lookup: CDR1 MNHEY, CDR2 SMNVEV (reference sequence). This CDR3 region has 15 residues. The DNA for the CDR3 is TGTGCCAGCACTTCGGGACAGTTAATTCGTGATACGCAGTATTTT. This codes for CASTSGQLIRDTQYF.

The chain recombines TRBV29-1 with TRBJ2-5, with D tentatively TRBD2 (6 bases). Between the trimmed V and J ends, which lost 5 bases and 2 bases, there was a span of 15 bases. The CDR3 is 14 residues long. Germline V gene lookup returns CDR1 SQVTM and CDR2 ANQGSEA. The CDR3 is CSVIPGREQETQYF. The CDR3 DNA reads as TGCAGCGTTATCCCGGGACGGGAGCAAGAGACCCAGTACTTC.

CDR3 nucleotides: TGTGCCAGCAGTGACTCAGCGGGCTACAATGAGCAGTTCTTC. It translates to CASSDSAGYNEQFF. This rearrangement joins TRBV6-4 to TRBJ2-1, with D perhaps TRBD2 (6 bases). CDR1 and CDR2 (germline): MRHNA, SNTAGT. The CDR3 covers 14 residues. The V end lost 0 bases, the J end lost 3 bases, and 6 bases lay between the germline ends.